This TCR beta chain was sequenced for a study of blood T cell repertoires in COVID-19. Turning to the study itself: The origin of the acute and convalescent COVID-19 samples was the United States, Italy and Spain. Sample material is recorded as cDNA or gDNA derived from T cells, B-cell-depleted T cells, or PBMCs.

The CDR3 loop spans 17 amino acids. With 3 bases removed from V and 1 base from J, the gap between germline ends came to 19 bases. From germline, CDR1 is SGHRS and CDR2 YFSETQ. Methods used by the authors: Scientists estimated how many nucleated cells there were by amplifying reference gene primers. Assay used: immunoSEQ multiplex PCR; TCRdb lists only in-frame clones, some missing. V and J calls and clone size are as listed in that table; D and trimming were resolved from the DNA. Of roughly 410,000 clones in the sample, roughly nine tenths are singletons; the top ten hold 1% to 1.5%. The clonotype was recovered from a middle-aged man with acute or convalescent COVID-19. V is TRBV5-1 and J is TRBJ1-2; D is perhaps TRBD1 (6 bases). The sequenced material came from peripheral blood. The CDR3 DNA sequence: TGCGCCAGCAGCTCAGGGGACCGATACGGGGTTAACTATGGCTACACCTTC. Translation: CASSSGDRYGVNYGYTF.